This record covers a single T cell receptor beta chain. Looked up from germline, CDR1 is SSHAT and CDR2 is FNYEAQ (reference sequence). The CDR3 is 15 residues long. J gave up 6 bases and V 5 bases, and 6 bases lay outside the gene matches. These data are taken from a study of blood T cells in healthy people across ages. Together with a sample-barcoded 5' primer, a J-beta primer mix was included in a second PCR lasting about 7 to 11 cycles. Each cDNA was tagged by a template-switch adaptor containing 12 random nucleotides. TCRdb itself ran the 5' RACE reads through MiXCR, one entry per CDR3 protein. This table holds 1.5 million or so distinct CDR3 sequences, approximately 38% found once.

This TCR was recovered from a woman under 30 in good health. The specimen was blood. The chain carries TRBV7-7 and TRBJ2-1, with 11 bases matching TRBD1. This chain's CDR3 is CASSPRGQGVNEQFF. The DNA for the CDR3 is TGTGCCAGCAGCCCCCGGGGACAGGGGGTCAATGAGCAGTTCTTC.